This is a list of T cell receptor beta chains from one sample in a study of blood T cell repertoires in COVID-19. Produced via immunoSEQ multiplex PCR; TCRdb's table is partial and in-frame only. The sample consists of about 180,000 clones, 88% of them appearing once. The material sequenced was PBMCs or T cells enriched from blood (not recorded which). Receptors were obtained from a woman younger than 35 who had recovered from COVID-19. Both conserved end residues are part of each CDR3. The D gene is left open where the match is weak. Clone size, where shown, is once, few, many, or a class for clones that have expanded.

CDR3: CASSQDQGRAEQYF
DNA: TGCGCCAGCAGCCAAGATCAGGGTCGGGCCGAGCAGTACTTC
length: 14
J: TRBJ2-7
V: TRBV4-1
size: -
D: -

CDR3: CASGTLGGMNTEAFF
DNA: TGTGCCAGCGGTACGTTGGGGGGAATGAACACTGAAGCTTTCTTT
length: 15
J: TRBJ1-1
V: TRBV7-6
size: -
D: -

CDR3: CASRTALQGNIQYF
DNA: TGTGCCAGCAGGACTGCTTTACAGGGAAACATTCAGTACTTC
length: 14
J: TRBJ2-4
V: TRBV28
size: -
D: -

CDR3: CASSRGLVGDTQYF
DNA: TGTGCCAGCAGCCGCGGACTAGTTGGGGATACGCAGTATTTT
length: 14
J: TRBJ2-3
V: TRBV6-5
size: -
D: TRBD2

CDR3: CASSPSTGVEVEQYF
DNA: TGTGCCAGCAGCCCGTCGACAGGGGTGGAAGTGGAGCAGTACTTC
length: 15
J: TRBJ2-7
V: TRBV7-9
size: -
D: TRBD1

CDR3: CASSYRTSGGADTQYF
DNA: TGTGCCAGCAGTTACCGGACTAGCGGGGGCGCAGATACGCAGTATTTT
length: 16
J: TRBJ2-3
V: TRBV6-5
size: once
D: TRBD2

CDR3: CAISPGLAPSEQFF
DNA: TGTGCCATCAGCCCGGGACTAGCCCCAAGTGAGCAGTTCTTC
length: 14
J: TRBJ2-1
V: TRBV10-3
size: few
D: TRBD2

CDR3: CASSQELAGVYEQYF
DNA: TGTGCCAGCAGCCAAGAGTTAGCGGGAGTCTACGAGCAGTACTTC
length: 15
J: TRBJ2-7
V: TRBV4-2
size: -
D: TRBD2

CDR3: CAWSVGGTSNQPQHF
DNA: TGTGCCTGGAGTGTGGGCGGGACGAGCAATCAGCCCCAGCATTTT
length: 15
J: TRBJ1-5
V: TRBV30
size: once
D: -

CDR3: CASSSGTSGGRSYNEQFF
DNA: TGTGCCAGCAGTTCCGGGACTAGCGGGGGGCGCTCCTACAATGAGCAGTTCTTC
length: 18
J: TRBJ2-1
V: TRBV28
size: -
D: TRBD2

CDR3: CATSRTGLTEAFF
DNA: TGTGCCACCAGCCGAACAGGGTTGACTGAAGCTTTCTTT
length: 13
J: TRBJ1-1
V: TRBV15
size: -
D: -

CDR3: CASSSVTGNPRQYF
DNA: TGTGCCAGCAGCTCGGTAACAGGGAACCCACGGCAGTACTTC
length: 14
J: TRBJ2-7
V: TRBV7-2
size: -
D: -

CDR3: CASSPHLGVLNTEAFF
DNA: TGTGCCAGCAGCCCTCACCTAGGGGTCCTGAACACTGAAGCTTTCTTT
length: 16
J: TRBJ1-1
V: TRBV7-2
size: -
D: -

CDR3: CASSTPDRGETQYF
DNA: TGTGCCAGCAGTACACCGGACAGGGGAGAGACCCAGTACTTC
length: 14
J: TRBJ2-5
V: TRBV28
size: -
D: TRBD1

CDR3: CASSPQHYEQYF
DNA: TGTGCCAGCTCACCACAACATTACGAGCAGTACTTC
length: 12
J: TRBJ2-7
V: TRBV18
size: -
D: -

CDR3: CASSTTLAGGRETQYF
DNA: TGTGCCAGCAGTACTACCCTAGCGGGAGGGCGAGAGACCCAGTACTTC
length: 16
J: TRBJ2-5
V: TRBV6-6
size: once
D: TRBD2

CDR3: CASSWVTAGDEQFF
DNA: TGTGCCAGCAGCTGGGTTACCGCGGGGGATGAGCAGTTCTTC
length: 14
J: TRBJ2-1
V: TRBV7-2
size: once
D: TRBD2

CDR3: CASSVGGLNTEAFF
DNA: TGTGCCAGCAGTGTGGGGGGGTTGAACACTGAAGCTTTCTTT
length: 14
J: TRBJ1-1
V: TRBV2
size: -
D: -

CDR3: CASSRTGGESYGYTF
DNA: TGTGCCAGCAGTCGGACGGGGGGCGAAAGCTATGGCTACACCTTC
length: 15
J: TRBJ1-2
V: TRBV6-2/TRBV6-3
size: -
D: -

CDR3: CAWRDTQGWPGELFF
DNA: TGTGCCTGGAGAGATACACAGGGGTGGCCCGGGGAGCTGTTTTTT
length: 15
J: TRBJ2-2
V: TRBV30
size: -
D: TRBD1

CDR3: CASSPQDNYNSPLHF
DNA: TGTGCCAGTAGTCCACAGGATAACTATAATTCACCCCTCCACTTT
length: 15
J: TRBJ1-6
V: TRBV19
size: few
D: -

CDR3: CASSIGTGNQPQHF
DNA: TGTGCCAGTAGTATAGGGACAGGCAATCAGCCCCAGCATTTT
length: 14
J: TRBJ1-5
V: TRBV19
size: -
D: -

CDR3: CASSHDRNQPQHF
DNA: TGTGCCAGCAGCCACGACAGAAATCAGCCCCAGCATTTT
length: 13
J: TRBJ1-5
V: TRBV3-1/TRBV3-2
size: -
D: -

CDR3: CASSQGSSGGYRNEQFF
DNA: TGCGCCTCAAGCCAGGGTTCTAGCGGGGGGTATAGGAATGAGCAGTTCTTC
length: 17
J: TRBJ2-1
V: TRBV5-1
size: once
D: TRBD2

CDR3: CASSRRTSGYNEQFF
DNA: TGTGCCAGTAGTCGCAGGACTAGCGGTTACAATGAGCAGTTCTTC
length: 15
J: TRBJ2-1
V: TRBV19
size: -
D: TRBD2

CDR3: CASSWGPGATNEKLFF
DNA: TGTGCCAGCAGTTGGGGACCGGGAGCAACTAATGAAAAACTGTTTTTT
length: 16
J: TRBJ1-4
V: TRBV27
size: -
D: -

CDR3: CASRPGTGANYGYTF
DNA: TGTGCCAGCAGACCCGGGACAGGCGCTAACTATGGCTACACCTTC
length: 15
J: TRBJ1-2
V: TRBV5-4
size: -
D: TRBD1

CDR3: CASRLIETQYF
DNA: TGTGCCAGCAGACTTATAGAGACCCAGTACTTC
length: 11
J: TRBJ2-5
V: TRBV2
size: -
D: -

CDR3: CASSEVAGGTYNEQFF
DNA: TGTGCCAGCAGTGAAGTAGCGGGGGGCACCTACAATGAGCAGTTCTTC
length: 16
J: TRBJ2-1
V: TRBV2
size: -
D: TRBD2

CDR3: CASRERTSGGTDTQYF
DNA: TGTGCCAGCAGAGAAAGGACTAGCGGGGGCACAGATACGCAGTATTTT
length: 16
J: TRBJ2-3
V: TRBV2
size: -
D: TRBD2

CDR3: CAISEAGLTDTQYF
DNA: TGTGCCATCAGTGAGGCAGGGCTCACAGATACGCAGTATTTT
length: 14
J: TRBJ2-3
V: TRBV10-3
size: -
D: -

CDR3: CASSGTGGYTEAFF
DNA: TGTGCCAGCTCAGGTACAGGGGGCTACACTGAAGCTTTCTTT
length: 14
J: TRBJ1-1
V: TRBV18
size: -
D: TRBD1

CDR3: CASSQQTGWGYEQYF
DNA: TGTGCCAGCAGCCAACAGACAGGCTGGGGCTACGAGCAGTACTTC
length: 15
J: TRBJ2-7
V: TRBV3-1/TRBV3-2
size: -
D: -

CDR3: CASSRNWGGLDNEQFF
DNA: TGTGCCAGCAGTAGGAACTGGGGGGGGCTGGACAATGAGCAGTTCTTC
length: 16
J: TRBJ2-1
V: TRBV27
size: -
D: -

CDR3: CASSLLGTGDSPLHF
DNA: TGTGCCAGCAGTTTATTGGGGACAGGGGATTCACCCCTCCACTTT
length: 15
J: TRBJ1-6
V: TRBV28
size: -
D: TRBD1

CDR3: CASSKVGALSYEQYF
DNA: TGTGCCAGCAGCAAAGTTGGGGCTTTATCCTACGAGCAGTACTTC
length: 15
J: TRBJ2-7
V: TRBV28
size: few
D: -

CDR3: CAWAQRSSYNEQFF
DNA: TGTGCCTGGGCCCAGCGGAGCTCCTACAATGAGCAGTTCTTC
length: 14
J: TRBJ2-1
V: TRBV30
size: -
D: -

CDR3: CATTWGGGTGELFF
DNA: TGTGCCACTACATGGGGAGGTGGCACCGGGGAGCTGTTTTTT
length: 14
J: TRBJ2-2
V: TRBV15
size: -
D: -

CDR3: CASSQGQGRTYSNQPQHF
DNA: TGCGCCAGCAGCCAAGGGCAGGGGCGAACTTATAGCAATCAGCCCCAGCATTTT
length: 18
J: TRBJ1-5
V: TRBV4-1
size: -
D: -

CDR3: CASSLASGTAVEPQHF
DNA: TGTGCTAGCAGCTTAGCTTCAGGGACAGCTGTGGAGCCCCAGCATTTT
length: 16
J: TRBJ1-5
V: TRBV7-7
size: -
D: TRBD1